This T cell receptor beta chain was sequenced during a study of blood T cell repertoires in COVID-19. Background on the study: Nucleic acid was either cDNA or gDNA, and it came from T cells, B-cell-depleted T cells, or PBMCs.

Libraries were prepared by immunoSEQ multiplex PCR; TCRdb keeps only in-frame clonotypes and omits some of them. Of a few hundred thousand clones listed, about 89% are singletons. Enrollees, about 18 to 95 years old, lived in fewer than 25 US areas. The CDR3 loop spans 13 amino acids. From germline, CDR1 is SQVTM and CDR2 ANQGSEA. V gave up 8 bases and J gave up 5 bases, with 16 bases separating them. This chain connects TRBV29-1 to TRBJ1-5, with a tentative D call TRBD1 (5 bases). The clonotype was recovered from a woman aged 40 to 50 who had been exposed to COVID-19. The sequenced material came from PBMCs or T cells enriched from blood (not recorded which). CDR3 loop: CSTRQNPDQPQHF. CDR3 DNA sequence: TGCAGCACCCGACAGAATCCCGATCAGCCCCAGCATTTT. The whole variable domain, remainder taken from reference TRBV29-1 and TRBJ1-5, is SAVISQKPSRDICQRGTSLTIQCQVDSQVTMMFWYRQQPGQSLTLIATANQGSEATYESGFVIDKFPISRPNLTFSTLTVSNMSPEDSSIYLCSTRQNPDQPQHFGDGTRLSIL.